These 24 T cell receptor beta chains share one sample of origin, sequenced in a study of shared clonotypes between healthy human individuals. CD45RO-negative, CCR7-positively selected cells formed the naive CD8 fraction, excluding terminally differentiated effector memory CD45RA+ cells. Sequencing used immunoSEQ multiplex PCR; TCRdb keeps in-frame clones, though not all of them. The sample contains 800,000 or so clones, just over 95% of which appear only once. Sequencing was performed on naive CD8+ T cells sorted from blood. Every receptor here comes from a man aged 30-40 years in good health.

The table lists this clone with a count of one. This rearrangement joins TRBV28 to TRBJ2-5; 8 nucleotides match TRBD2. Germline CDR1 reads MDHEN; CDR2 reads SYDVKM. CDR3 length equals 15 residues. The junction had 6 bases not matched to a gene; V was cut back by 5 bases and J by 1 base. CDR3 sequence reads: CASSAFLAGQETQYF. CDR3 nucleotide sequence: TGTGCCAGCAGTGCATTCCTAGCGGGCCAAGAGACCCAGTACTTC.

The chain is built from TRBV15 and TRBJ2-7; 8 positions agree with TRBD1. The CDR3 is 14 amino acids. Germline CDR1 is LNHNV and CDR2 is YYDKDF (reference sequence). Losses at the gene ends were 1 base for V and 3 bases for J; bases not matched to a gene: 2. For the CDR3, the DNA is TGTGCCACCAGCAGAGTGGACAGGGTCTACGAGCAGTACTTC. It is translated as CATSRVDRVYEQYF.

This chain connects TRBV29-1 to TRBJ2-5; 7 nucleotides line up with TRBD2. V shed 6 bases and J 4 bases; nucleotides not matched to a gene: 14. The CDR3 is made up of 15 amino acids. Germline V gene sequence: CDR1 SQVTM, CDR2 ANQGSEA. DNA for the CDR3: TGCAGCGTGGCCCCCGGGACTAACCCCTCAGAGACCCAGTACTTC. Protein sequence: CSVAPGTNPSETQYF.

The chain uses TRBV18 and TRBJ2-7; weak D call: TRBD2 (5 bases). Trimming removed 4 bases at V and 1 base at J, with 14 bases between. The CDR3 sequence is 15 residues long. Germline CDR1 KGHSH, CDR2 LQKENI. The CDR3 DNA follows: TGTGCCAGCTCACTGACCTTCGGAGGTTCCTACGAGCAGTACTTC. Translated, it gives CASSLTFGGSYEQYF.

This clone was recorded only once. The CDR3 DNA is TGTGCCAGTAGTTTCTTCCTAGCCGATACGCAGTATTTT. Protein: CASSFFLADTQYF. The V and J genes are TRBV19 and TRBJ2-3; perhaps TRBD2 as D (5 bases). This CDR3 contains 13 residues. Germline-derived CDR1 and CDR2 are LNHDA and SQIVND (reference sequence). V lost 5 bases to trimming and J lost 6 bases, with 12 bases between them.

The CDR3 DNA is TGTGCCAGCAGCTTAGTGGTAGGCGGGGGTGAAAAACTGTTTTTT. This encodes CASSLVVGGGEKLFF. This chain joins TRBV7-2 and TRBJ1-4; D might be TRBD1 (5 bases). This CDR3 contains 15 residues. Trimming cost V 1 base and J 7 bases, with 13 bases left between them. Looked up from germline, CDR1 is SGHTA and CDR2 is FQGNSA.

Of note for this clone: This same CDR3 is encoded by further DNA sequences in the sample. The chain links TRBV6-5 to TRBJ2-1; 7 nucleotides match TRBD1. The CDR3 spans 15 residues. V shed 0 bases, J shed 4 bases, and the junction held 3 bases outside the gene matches. Germline values: CDR1 MNHEY, CDR2 SVGAGI. In DNA form, the CDR3 reads TGTGCCAGCAGTTACTCCAGGGGGAGTTACAATGAGCAGTTCTTC. Translating gives CASSYSRGSYNEQFF.

The chain employs TRBV7-9 and TRBJ2-7; 9 nucleotides line up with TRBD1. With 4 bases clipped from V and 5 bases from J, the junction kept 6 bases outside the gene matches. The CDR3 is made up of 14 amino acids. The germline V gene has CDR1 SEHNR and CDR2 FQNEAQ (reference sequence). CDR3 protein: CASSSGTGTHEQYF. In nucleotides, the CDR3 is TGTGCCAGCAGCTCCGGGACAGGGACCCACGAGCAGTACTTC.

V usage is TRBV15 and J usage is TRBJ1-5; D is unresolved. V was trimmed by 5 bases and J by 7 bases, leaving 12 bases between them. CDR1 is LNHNV and CDR2 is YYDKDF in the germline V gene (reference sequence). CDR3 length: 13 residues. CDR3 region: CATSRRVGQPQHF. As DNA, the CDR3 is TGTGCCACCAGCCGGAGGGTAGGGCAGCCCCAGCATTTT.

The chain joins TRBV25-1 to TRBJ1-2; perhaps TRBD1 as D (5 bases). Trimming took off 3 bases at V and 10 bases at J, with 24 bases between the two ends. Germline-derived CDR1 and CDR2 are MGHDK and SYGVNS. There are 16 residues in the CDR3. The DNA of the CDR3 is TGTGCCAGCAGTGATCCCGTCCAGGGCTCCCTTATAGACTACACCTTC. It codes for CASSDPVQGSLIDYTF.

The chain employs TRBV5-6 and TRBJ1-2; D may be TRBD1 (5 bases). This CDR3 has 15 residues. The V end lost 4 bases, the J end lost 4 bases, and 17 bases lay between the germline ends. The germline CDR1 and CDR2 sequences are SGHDT and YYEEEE. This CDR3 is CASSPRGGRSYGYTF. The CDR3 bases are TGTGCCAGCAGCCCAAGGGGCGGCCGCTCCTATGGCTACACCTTC. Looking up the rest from reference TRBV5-6 and TRBJ1-2 gives the full variable domain: DAGVTQSPTHLIKTRGQQVTLRCSPKSGHDTVSWYQQALGQGPQFIFQYYEEEERQRGNFPDRFSGHQFPNYSSELNVNALLLGDSALYLCASSPRGGRSYGYTFGSGTRLTVV.

The chain carries TRBV11-2 and TRBJ2-7, with a weak D call TRBD1 (7 bases). The V gene's germline CDR1 is SGHAT and CDR2 FQNNGV. CDR3 length: 15 residues. Trimming left V 5 bases short and J 3 bases short, with 17 bases between. CDR3: CASSPRRQGGYEQYF. CDR3 DNA: TGTGCCAGCAGCCCTCGCCGACAGGGAGGCTACGAGCAGTACTTC.

V gene TRBV4-3 combines with J gene TRBJ2-3, with 9 positions matching TRBD2. With 0 bases clipped from V and 1 base from J, the junction kept 2 bases outside the gene matches. CDR3 length: 16 residues. Germline V gene lookup returns CDR1 LGHNA and CDR2 YSLEER. CDR3 residues: CASSQDLAGRTDTQYF. The CDR3 DNA follows: TGCGCCAGCAGCCAAGATCTAGCGGGACGCACAGATACGCAGTATTTT.

The chain recombines TRBV7-9 with TRBJ2-7, with a tentative D call TRBD2 (6 bases). Germline V gene data show CDR1 as SEHNR and CDR2 as FQNEAQ (reference sequence). This CDR3 has 12 residues. Trimming took 5 bases from V and 12 from J, leaving 17 bases between them. CDR3 in amino acids: CASSLGTGVGYF. CDR3 in DNA: TGTGCCAGCAGCCTAGGGACGGGAGTGGGGTACTTC.

This chain uses TRBV7-8 with TRBJ1-1, with 7 bases that match TRBD1. The V segment lost 5 bases and the J segment 4 bases; nucleotides outside the gene matches: 1. Germline CDR1 reads SGHVS; CDR2 reads FQNEAQ. This CDR3 is built from 12 residues. CDR3 protein: CASSHRGTEAFF. The CDR3 DNA is TGTGCCAGCAGCCACAGGGGCACTGAAGCTTTCTTT.

The rearrangement links TRBV10-1 to TRBJ2-3; 9 nucleotides agree with TRBD2. This CDR3 is 16 amino acids long. After removal of 0 bases from V and 6 bases from J, the junction contained 7 bases not matched to a gene. CDR1 is WNHNN and CDR2 is SYGVQD in the germline V gene (reference sequence). The CDR3 region has the DNA TGCGCCAGCAGTGAGTCCCCTTGGACTAGCGAGGATACGCAGTATTTT. This encodes CASSESPWTSEDTQYF.

The V gene is TRBV7-2, the J gene TRBJ1-1; D call uncertain. Trimming cost V 3 bases and J 1 base, with 9 bases left between them. Germline assignment: CDR1 SGHTA and CDR2 FQGNSA. The CDR3 is 14 amino acids. In DNA, the CDR3 is TGTGCCAGCAGCTTTGACCCGGCGAACACTGAAGCTTTCTTT. Translating gives CASSFDPANTEAFF.

The chain has TRBV19 and TRBJ2-1, with 7 positions matching TRBD2. V dropped 6 bases and J dropped 5; count of bases not matched to a gene: 10. Germline V gene sequence: CDR1 LNHDA, CDR2 SQIVND (reference sequence). CDR3 length equals 15 residues. CDR3 in amino acids: CASSPGLAGDNEQFF. DNA of the CDR3: TGTGCCAGTAGCCCGGGACTTGCGGGGGACAATGAGCAGTTCTTC.

This sequence joins TRBV6-1 and TRBJ2-7; D ambiguous. The V end was cut by 8 bases, the J end by 1 base, with 9 bases between. The CDR3 is made up of 12 amino acids. Germline V gene lookup returns CDR1 MNHNS and CDR2 SASEGT. The CDR3 loop is CASLADSYEQYF. The CDR3, as DNA: TGTGCCAGCCTGGCGGATTCCTACGAGCAGTACTTC.

The CDR3 spells CASSPQEGPYGYTF. The CDR3 DNA is TGTGCCAGCAGTCCGCAGGAAGGTCCCTATGGCTACACCTTC. The chain employs TRBV6-5 and TRBJ1-2, with D hard to call. Germline CDR1 and CDR2: MNHEY and SVGAGI. The CDR3 sequence is 14 residues long. With 5 bases removed from V and 4 bases from J, the gap between germline ends came to 14 bases.

This chain joins TRBV6-5 and TRBJ2-2; no clear D gene. V was shortened by 0 bases and J by 8 bases, with 13 bases between the two germline ends. The CDR3 consists of 15 residues. From germline, CDR1 is MNHEY and CDR2 SVGAGI. This CDR3 reads CASSYSTLGVGELFF. The CDR3 DNA reads TGTGCCAGCAGTTACTCGACGCTTGGGGTAGGGGAGCTGTTTTTT.

The chain has TRBV30 and TRBJ2-3; 12 bases match TRBD2. The V segment lost 4 bases and the J segment 2 bases; nucleotides outside the gene matches: 16. Germline CDR1 GTSNPN, CDR2 SVGIG (reference sequence). The CDR3 loop spans 19 amino acids. The CDR3: CAWKKGLAGGVFYTDTQYF. The CDR3 coding sequence is TGTGCCTGGAAGAAAGGGCTAGCGGGAGGGGTTTTTTACACAGATACGCAGTATTTT.

V gene TRBV11-2 combines with J gene TRBJ2-6; TRBD2 agrees at 11 bases. CDR3 size: 19 residues. V was clipped by 5 bases and J by 0 bases; unmatched bases: 9. Germline V gene data show CDR1 as SGHAT and CDR2 as FQNNGV. CDR3 residues: CASSDLGLAADSGANVLTF. CDR3 nucleotide sequence: TGTGCCAGCAGCGACCTGGGACTAGCGGCCGACTCTGGGGCCAACGTCCTGACTTTC.

V and J are TRBV25-1 and TRBJ2-3, with 7 bases matching TRBD2. V was clipped by 3 bases and J by 5 bases; unmatched bases: 11. The CDR3 consists of 16 residues. Germline lookup yields CDR1 MGHDK and CDR2 SYGVNS. The CDR3 bases are TGTGCCAGCAGTGACGGAATAGCGGGCCGTATAGATACGCAGTATTTT. Residues: CASSDGIAGRIDTQYF.